These 29 T cell receptor beta chains originate from one sample sequenced in a study of blood T cells in healthy people across ages. Combining a sample-barcoded 5' primer with a J-beta primer mix, a second PCR ran for about 6 to 11 cycles. TCRdb reprocessed the 5' RACE reads via MiXCR and lists one record per CDR3 protein. The sample has under 750,000 distinct CDR3 sequences; 47% are singletons. Sequencing was performed on blood. The receptors derive from a man older than 75 in good health.

In its sample, this clonotype was seen a few times. V usage is TRBV11-2 and J usage is TRBJ1-1; no definite D call. V lost 2 bases, J lost 0 bases, and 10 bases lay in between. Germline CDR1 SGHAT, CDR2 FQNNGV. This CDR3 has 15 amino acids. CDR3 DNA sequence: TGTGCCAGCAGCTTATTAGGCAGCTTGAACACTGAAGCTTTCTTT. Its translation is CASSLLGSLNTEAFF.

Concerning this clonotype itself: Just one base apart from a much larger clone, this may be a read error. The chain uses TRBV12-3 or TRBV12-4 and TRBJ2-5; 8 bases fit TRBD2. V was pared by 6 bases and J by 3 bases, with 6 bases of the junction left unmatched. The length of the CDR3 is 14 residues. The CDR3 DNA reads TGTGCCAGCAGCCCGGGACTAGGGGAAGAGACCCAGTACTTC. Translated, it gives CASSPGLGEETQYF.

The chain uses TRBV4-1 and TRBJ1-2; 8 bases align to TRBD1. Germline assignment: CDR1 MGHRA and CDR2 YSYEKL. V lost 2 bases and J lost 8; bases outside the gene matches: 7. There are 14 residues in the CDR3. For the CDR3, the DNA is TGCGCCAGCAGCCAAAGCTCAGGGGGCATAGGCTACACCTTC. Translated, it gives CASSQSSGGIGYTF.

The chain recombines TRBV7-3 with TRBJ2-2; D unresolved. V lost 2 bases to trimming and J lost 6 bases, with 4 bases between them. CDR1 and CDR2 (germline): SGHTA, FQGTGA. The CDR3 loop spans 12 amino acids. The CDR3 reads CASSLFPGELFF. CDR3 in DNA: TGTGCCAGCAGCTTATTCCCCGGGGAGCTGTTTTTT. The full variable domain, with the rest looked up from reference TRBV7-3 and TRBJ2-2, is GAGVSQTPSNKVTEKGKYVELRCDPISGHTALYWYRQSLGQGPEFLIYFQGTGAADDSGLPNDRFFAVRPEGSVSTLKIQRTERGDSAVYLCASSLFPGELFFGEGSRLTVL.

About this clonotype itself: One end of the junction is discordant with germline, which a read error may explain. The chain has TRBV7-7 and TRBJ2-3, with D tentatively TRBD1 (5 bases). Germline V lookup: CDR1 SSHAT, CDR2 FNYEAQ (reference sequence). The CDR3 runs 14 residues. The CDR3 DNA follows: TGTGCTAGCAGCTTAGGTTCCAGGGCAGATACGCAGTATTTT. Its protein is CASSLGSRADTQYF. Using reference TRBV7-7 and TRBJ2-3 for the parts outside the CDR3, the full variable domain is GAGVSQSPRYKVTKRGQDVTLRCDPISSHATLYWYQQALGQGPEFLTYFNYEAQPDKSGLPSDRFSAERPEGSISTLTIQRTEQRDSAMYRCASSLGSRADTQYFGPGTRLTVL.

This clonotype was observed a few times. The rearrangement links TRBV9 to TRBJ2-4; no clear D gene. The germline CDR1 and CDR2 sequences are SGDLS and YYNGEE. CDR3 length: 15 residues. V was clipped by 2 bases and J by 9 bases, with 18 bases between them. The DNA of the CDR3 is TGTGCCAGCAGCGTGGGGTCCGATCTGGGTCGCATTCAGTACTTC. Translating it yields CASSVGSDLGRIQYF.

The sample holds one count of this clonotype. The rearrangement uses TRBV7-2 and TRBJ2-2; weak D call: TRBD2 (6 bases). The CDR3 runs 16 residues. Per the germline V gene, CDR1 is SGHTA and CDR2 is FQGNSA. The V end lost 1 base, the J end lost 1 base, and 10 bases lay between the germline ends. CDR3 coding DNA: TGTGCCAGCAGCTTAGATGGAGGGGTGAACACCGGGGAGCTGTTTTTT. The encoded protein is CASSLDGGVNTGELFF.

The chain links TRBV21-1 to TRBJ2-5. The DNA end favors TRBJ2-7, so the J call may be wrong. TRBV21-1 is given as a pseudogene. This CDR3 contains 12 residues. CDR3 in amino acids: CASSKYGHEQYF. CDR3 in DNA: TGTGCCAGCAGCAAATATGGCCACGAGCAGTACTTC.

The rearrangement uses TRBV6-2 or TRBV6-3 and TRBJ2-7, with D perhaps matching TRBD2 (6 bases). The germline gives CDR1 MNHEY, CDR2 SVGEGT. CDR3 length: 15 residues. V lost 7 bases, J lost 3 bases, and 19 bases lay in between. The CDR3 DNA sequence: TGTGCCAGCACTAAGACGGGAGCTCGGGTCTACGAGCAGTACTTC. This sequence encodes CASTKTGARVYEQYF.

The V and J genes are TRBV20-1 and TRBJ2-7; a possible D gene is TRBD2 (5 bases). The length of the CDR3 is 13 residues. Germline V gives CDR1 DFQATT, CDR2 SNEGSKA (reference sequence). Trimming shortened V by 7 bases and J by 1 base, and 14 bases separated the two germline ends. The CDR3, as DNA: TGCAGTGTCCACGGGGATTGGTCCTACGAGCAGTACTTC. This gives the protein CSVHGDWSYEQYF.

The genes are TRBV20-1 and TRBJ2-3, with D perhaps TRBD1 (6 bases). Germline assignment: CDR1 DFQATT and CDR2 SNEGSKA (reference sequence). V shed 4 bases and J shed 1 base, with 9 bases lying between them. The CDR3 runs 13 residues. CDR3 DNA sequence: TGCAGTGCTATTAAGGGGGGCACAGATACGCAGTATTTT. Residues: CSAIKGGTDTQYF.

The chain uses TRBV6-5 and TRBJ2-2, with D possibly TRBD1 on 6 matching bases. Trimming took 7 bases from V and 1 from J, leaving 10 bases between them. From germline, CDR1 is MNHEY and CDR2 SVGAGI. The CDR3 extends over 14 amino acids. The CDR3 loop is CASTLDRNTGELFF. The DNA of the CDR3 is TGTGCCAGCACCCTGGACAGGAACACCGGGGAGCTGTTTTTT.

This clonotype came up once. This may come from a read error, since a much larger clone is one base off. This chain uses TRBV2 with TRBJ2-3; a possible D gene is TRBD1 (5 bases). Germline assignment: CDR1 SNHLY and CDR2 FYNNEI. The CDR3 covers 12 residues. In DNA, the CDR3 is TGTGTCAGCAGCCAAGGGGCAGATACGCAGTATTTT. This encodes CVSSQGADTQYF.

This clonotype was observed a handful of times. This chain uses TRBV6-6 with TRBJ2-2, with D perhaps TRBD2 (6 bases). The germline gives CDR1 MNHNY, CDR2 SVGAGI (reference sequence). V was shortened by 4 bases and J by 6 bases, with 9 bases between the two germline ends. CDR3 length: 13 amino acids. The CDR3 here is CASSSRLAGELFF. CDR3 coding DNA: TGTGCCAGCAGTTCGCGACTAGCCGGGGAGCTGTTTTTT.

This clonotype appeared a few times. The chain recombines TRBV9 with TRBJ2-5, with no clear D. CDR3 length: 14 amino acids. CDR1 and CDR2 from the germline V gene are SGDLS and YYNGEE. V dropped 0 bases and J dropped 5 bases, with 11 bases sitting between them. As DNA, the CDR3 is TGTGCCAGCAGCGTAGTAAGTACCGGGGAGACCCAGTACTTC. Its protein is CASSVVSTGETQYF.

This clonotype has only a few counts. The rearrangement joins TRBV2 to TRBJ2-1; the D gene could be TRBD1 or TRBD2 (6 bases each). CDR1 is SNHLY, CDR2 FYNNEI, per germline. This CDR3 is 15 amino acids long. Trimming took off 1 base at V and 6 bases at J, with 13 bases between the two ends. The CDR3 DNA reads as TGTGCCAGCAGTGAAGAGGGGGGAGTCGGCAATGAGCAGTTCTTC. This gives the protein CASSEEGGVGNEQFF.

The gene calls are TRBV29-1 and TRBJ2-5; the match to TRBD1 covers 7 bases. Matching the DNA end better, TRBJ2-7 makes the J call doubtful. CDR1 and CDR2 from the germline V gene are SQVTM and ANQGSEA. This CDR3 comprises 14 residues. DNA of the CDR3: TGCAGCGTTGAAGATGTCCGACAGGGCCCCGAGCAGTACTTC. As protein: CSVEDVRQGPEQYF.

In the case of this clonotype: Mismatch with germline at one junction end may stem from a read error. The J gene is TRBJ2-4, the V gene TRBV6-5; possibly TRBD2 for D (7 bases). The J call may be faulty, since TRBJ2-7 better matches the DNA end. The CDR3 length is 18 residues. Germline CDR1 is MNHEY and CDR2 is SVGAGI. The CDR3 nucleotides are TGTGCCGGCAGTTATTACGGGTTAGGGGGGGATGAAATCTACGAGCAGTACTTC. Its protein product is CAGSYYGLGGDEIYEQYF.

This sequence joins TRBV7-2 and TRBJ2-7; D is unclear. This CDR3 region has 15 residues. Deletions cut 2 bases from V and 3 bases from J, with 14 bases between. Per the germline V gene, CDR1 is SGHTA and CDR2 is FQGNSA. The CDR3 DNA sequence: TGTGCCAGCAGCTTAAGTACAGCTCCCAGCTACGAGCAGTACTTC. Translated: CASSLSTAPSYEQYF.

Remarks on this clonotype: A read error may explain this, as a much larger clone is one base away. The DNA of the CDR3 is TGTACCAGCAGTCCTCTATGGGGAGAGGGAGAGACCCAGTACTTC. It specifies CTSSPLWGEGETQYF. The chain couples TRBV27 to TRBJ2-5; D may be TRBD2 (5 bases). Per germline, CDR1 MNHEY and CDR2 SMNVEV (reference sequence). The CDR3 extends over 15 amino acids.

The V and J genes are TRBV27 and TRBJ2-1, with 7 bases identical to TRBD2. The germline V gene encodes CDR1 MNHEY and CDR2 SMNVEV (reference sequence). V lost 3 bases, J lost 6 bases, and 8 bases stayed unmatched. The length of the CDR3 is 15 residues. The CDR3 coding sequence is TGTGCCAGCAGTTTCCGGCGGGAGTTCGGCAATGAGCAGTTCTTC. Protein sequence: CASSFRREFGNEQFF.

J is TRBJ2-7 and V is TRBV27; the match to TRBD1 covers 10 bases. After removal of 3 bases from V and 7 bases from J, the junction contained 12 bases not matched to a gene. Germline V gene data show CDR1 as MNHEY and CDR2 as SMNVEV (reference sequence). The CDR3 has 16 amino acids. CDR3 nucleotides: TGTGCCAGCAGTTTCCTGGGACAGGGGCCTCGCAATGAGCAGTACTTC. As protein: CASSFLGQGPRNEQYF.

This clonotype has only a few counts. The chain carries TRBV20-1 and TRBJ2-7, with 8 bases lining up with TRBD1. The germline gives CDR1 DFQATT, CDR2 SNEGSKA (reference sequence). The CDR3 loop spans 15 amino acids. Trimming at V came to 6 bases and at J to 4 bases, leaving 14 bases not matched to a gene. The CDR3 region has the DNA TGCAGTGCCCCCCCCCCGAGACAGGGGTCGTACGAGCAGTACTTC. Translating it yields CSAPPPRQGSYEQYF.

This clonotype turned up a few times. This chain uses TRBV5-1 with TRBJ2-7, with a weak D call TRBD2 (6 bases). The CDR3 totals 14 residues. V shed 4 bases and J shed 4 bases, with 15 bases lying between them. Germline values: CDR1 SGHRS, CDR2 YFSETQ. The CDR3 nucleotides read TGCGCCAGCAGCCACGGACGGGGGTCATACGAGCAGTACTTC. It specifies CASSHGRGSYEQYF. Full variable domain (rest looked up from reference TRBV5-1 and TRBJ2-7): KAGVTQTPRYLIKTRGQQVTLSCSPISGHRSVSWYQQTPGQGLQFLFEYFSETQRNKGNFPGRFSGRQFSNSRSEMNVSTLELGDSALYLCASSHGRGSYEQYFGPGTRLTVT.

The J gene is TRBJ1-6, the V gene TRBV27, with D maybe TRBD1 (5 bases). CDR3 length: 16 residues. CDR1 MNHEY and CDR2 SMNVEV come from the germline V gene (reference sequence). Deletions cut 3 bases from V and 9 bases from J, with 18 bases between. This CDR3 reads CASSFSWGRRISPLHF. CDR3 in DNA: TGTGCCAGCAGTTTTAGTTGGGGACGCCGGATTTCACCCCTCCACTTT.

This clonotype was seen more than once but under ten times. The chain recombines TRBV29-1 with TRBJ2-7; 9 nucleotides align to TRBD1. CDR1 and CDR2 from the germline V gene are SQVTM and ANQGSEA. CDR3 length: 14 amino acids. With V trimmed by 5 bases and J by 0 bases, 5 bases remained unmatched. CDR3 residues: CSVSETGGSYEQYF. As DNA, the CDR3 is TGCAGCGTTTCGGAGACAGGGGGCTCCTACGAGCAGTACTTC.

This clonotype was observed a handful of times. The chain joins TRBV29-1 to TRBJ2-7, with D tentatively TRBD1 or TRBD2 (5 bases each). Judging by the DNA end, TRBJ2-5 fits better; the J call may be wrong. The CDR3 covers 14 residues. Germline V gene sequence: CDR1 SQVTM, CDR2 ANQGSEA. CDR3 sequence: CSVRGRALVETQYF. CDR3 DNA sequence: TGCAGCGTGAGGGGCAGAGCGCTGGTGGAGACCCAGTACTTC.

A note on this clonotype: One junction end does not reproduce the germline sequence, and a read error may be involved. This sequence joins TRBV20-1 and TRBJ2-7; D unclear. In germline, CDR1 is DFQATT, CDR2 SNEGSKA (reference sequence). The CDR3 consists of 14 residues. The CDR3 DNA follows: TGCAGTGCTAGAGATCTGGCCTGGAACTACGGGCAGTACTTC. This gives the protein CSARDLAWNYGQYF.

The V call is TRBV7-2, the J call TRBJ1-6; possibly TRBD1 for D (5 bases). Between the trimmed V and J ends, which lost 5 bases and 3 bases, there was a span of 8 bases. Germline V CDR1 and CDR2: SGHTA, FQGNSA. The CDR3 loop spans 14 amino acids. The DNA of the CDR3 is TGTGCCAGCAGCCGGGACCGCTATAATTCACCCCTCCACTTT. Residues: CASSRDRYNSPLHF. The full variable domain, its missing parts supplied by reference TRBV7-2 and TRBJ1-6, is GAGVSQSPSNKVTEKGKDVELRCDPISGHTALYWYRQSLGQGLEFLIYFQGNSAPDKSGLPSDRFSAERTGGSVSTLTIQRTQQEDSAVYLCASSRDRYNSPLHFGNGTRLTVT.